One T cell receptor beta chain is described in this entry. Its antigen is unidentified. The germline V gene has CDR1 LNHDA and CDR2 SQIVND (reference sequence). V was trimmed by 8 bases and J by 0 bases, leaving 14 bases between them. The CDR3 has 16 amino acids. The data belong to a study of T cell responses to AZD1222 COVID-19 vaccine. General study findings and limits: Clonal diversity may have been underestimated in mostly white British donors. The repertoires were collected only after the peak T cell response. The span of vaccine-associated CD4 TCRs extended across spike, with dominance at 160-218 and 743-854.

Combined were second doses at about 4 or about 12 weeks. Produced via immunoSEQ multiplex PCR; TCRdb's table is partial and in-frame only. The data show about 84,000 clones, roughly 88% seen once. The clonotype comes from an adult who received the AZD1222 COVID-19 vaccine. This specimen was peripheral blood, taken 28 days after the second AZD1222 dose. The chain carries TRBV19 and TRBJ2-6; the D gene could be TRBD1 or TRBD2 (5 bases each). The CDR3 is CASAAGRSSGANVLTF. The DNA for the CDR3 is TGTGCCAGTGCGGCAGGGAGAAGCTCTGGGGCCAACGTCCTGACTTTC.